The 26 T cell receptor beta chains in this list originate from one sample, sequenced in a study of beta chain features in type 1 diabetes. Expressed TCRB transcripts were sequenced because the isolated RNA had all been reverse transcribed beforehand. TCRdb keeps only in-frame clones here, not all; method: immunoSEQ multiplex PCR. The sample holds around 330,000 clones; about 11% are singletons and the top ten take roughly 0.014%. What was sequenced was naive CD4+ T cells from blood. These receptors all stem from a woman younger than 45 in good health.

The chain carries TRBV5-1 and TRBJ2-7; 7 positions match TRBD2. Germline V CDR1 and CDR2: SGHRS, YFSETQ. Trimming at V came to 0 bases and at J to 5 bases, leaving 8 bases not matched to a gene. The CDR3 totals 15 residues. The DNA for the CDR3 is TGCGCCAGCAGCTTGGCCCAGCGGGAAATTAACGAGCAGTACTTC. This codes for CASSLAQREINEQYF.

This clone has a handful of counts. The chain links TRBV28 to TRBJ1-4; 7 bases agree with TRBD1. The germline V gene has CDR1 MDHEN and CDR2 SYDVKM. The V segment lost 6 bases and the J segment 7 bases; nucleotides outside the gene matches: 11. CDR3 length equals 15 residues. In nucleotides, the CDR3 is TGTGCCAGCAGGCCTCGACAGGGCCTGGGTGAAAAACTGTTTTTT. Protein product: CASRPRQGLGEKLFF.

The gene calls are TRBV6-1 and TRBJ2-1, with 16 bases matching TRBD2. Germline CDR1 MNHNS, CDR2 SASEGT. V lost 4 bases, J lost 7 bases, and 4 bases stayed unmatched. CDR3 length equals 16 residues. CDR3 nucleotide sequence: TGTGCCAGCAGTGGTCCGGGACTAGCGGGAGGGAATGAGCAGTTCTTC. Amino acids: CASSGPGLAGGNEQFF.

The gene calls are TRBV14 and TRBJ2-1; 10 positions agree with TRBD2. The J segment lost 3 bases and the V segment lost 2 bases, leaving 7 bases of the junction unmatched. The length of the CDR3 is 17 residues. Looked up from germline, CDR1 is SGHDN and CDR2 is FVKESK. CDR3: CASSQHDLAGVYNEQFF. CDR3 bases: TGTGCCAGCAGCCAACACGATCTAGCGGGAGTCTACAATGAGCAGTTCTTC.

This rearrangement joins TRBV11-2 to TRBJ1-4, with a weak D call TRBD1 (6 bases). The CDR3 runs to 18 residues. Germline CDR1 reads SGHAT; CDR2 reads FQNNGV. With 5 bases removed from V and 7 bases from J, the gap between germline ends came to 26 bases. This CDR3 is CASSPLHDRTGSREKLFF. CDR3 nucleotide sequence: TGTGCCAGCAGCCCGCTACATGATCGAACAGGGAGTCGTGAAAAACTGTTTTTT.

This clone was found a few times. The rearrangement uses TRBV18 and TRBJ2-1; tentatively, D is TRBD2 (6 bases). Germline values: CDR1 KGHSH, CDR2 LQKENI. V lost 2 bases, J lost 8 bases, and 10 bases lay in between. CDR3 size: 13 residues. CDR3 in DNA: TGTGCCAGCTCACCAGTGACTAGAGATGAGCAGTTCTTC. Amino acid sequence: CASSPVTRDEQFF.

This clone was observed a handful of times. This chain joins TRBV5-1 and TRBJ1-5, with TRBD1 as a possible D gene (6 bases). The germline V and J ends were trimmed by 0 bases and 2 bases, with 15 bases remaining between them. This CDR3 is built from 17 residues. Germline V gene sequence: CDR1 SGHRS, CDR2 YFSETQ. The CDR3 loop is CASSLAPGAGGNQPQHF. CDR3 in DNA: TGCGCCAGCAGCTTGGCCCCAGGGGCCGGTGGCAATCAGCCCCAGCATTTT.

In this sample, this clone turned up a few times. The CDR3 bases are TGTGCCATCAGTTCCGGGACAGGGGGATCCCTAGCCAAAAACATTCAGTACTTC. This codes for CAISSGTGGSLAKNIQYF. The J gene is TRBJ2-4, the V gene TRBV10-3; 11 nucleotides align to TRBD1. Trimming removed 5 bases from V and 0 bases from J; junction bases left unmatched: 9. From germline, CDR1 is ENHRY and CDR2 SYGVKD. The CDR3 has 18 residues.

This clone has more than one count but fewer than ten. The genes are TRBV5-4 and TRBJ1-4; D is possibly TRBD1 (6 bases). This CDR3 comprises 13 residues. Germline V gene data show CDR1 as SGHNT and CDR2 as YYREEE (reference sequence). V lost 10 bases and J 5 bases, leaving 15 bases between the germline ends. Here the CDR3 reads CAASTGRNEKLFF. In nucleotides, the CDR3 is TGTGCCGCTTCAACAGGGCGGAATGAAAAACTGTTTTTT.

V and J are TRBV18 and TRBJ2-7; a possible D gene is TRBD1 (5 bases). V lost 3 bases, J lost 6 bases, and 18 bases lay in between. The CDR3 consists of 15 residues. The V gene's germline CDR1 is KGHSH and CDR2 LQKENI. In DNA, the CDR3 is TGTGCCAGCTCACCTGGTGGGGCCGAGCCGGGCGAGCAGTACTTC. It translates to CASSPGGAEPGEQYF.

The chain's CDR3 is CASSLKGGGNTEAFF. CDR3 bases: TGTGCCAGCAGCTTGAAGGGAGGAGGGAACACTGAAGCTTTCTTT. The chain joins TRBV5-4 to TRBJ1-1; D gene uncertain. The CDR3 totals 15 residues. Germline CDR1 is SGHNT and CDR2 is YYREEE (reference sequence). The V end was cut by 1 base, the J end by 1 base, with 11 bases between.

This chain links TRBV2 with TRBJ2-5; 10 bases are a match to TRBD2. Germline assignment: CDR1 SNHLY and CDR2 FYNNEI. V was pared by 4 bases and J by 4 bases, with 6 bases of the junction left unmatched. CDR3 length equals 15 residues. CDR3 DNA: TGTGCCAGCAGTGGACTAGCGGGTTGGGTAGAGACCCAGTACTTC. Its translation: CASSGLAGWVETQYF.

This clone has only a few counts. The chain employs TRBV11-3 and TRBJ2-1; TRBD2 agrees at 14 bases. With V trimmed by 5 bases and J by 1 base, 13 bases remained unmatched. The CDR3 is 20 amino acids. CDR1 is SGHNT and CDR2 is YENEEA in the germline V gene. The CDR3 is CASSPTLGTSGSTSYNEQFF. CDR3 sequence (DNA): TGTGCCAGCAGCCCCACTCTCGGGACTAGCGGGAGCACGTCCTACAATGAGCAGTTCTTC.

The chain employs TRBV28 and TRBJ1-2; TRBD1 might be the D (5 bases). This CDR3 region has 15 residues. CDR1 MDHEN and CDR2 SYDVKM come from the germline V gene. The germline V and J ends were trimmed by 6 bases and 0 bases, with 14 bases remaining between them. CDR3: CASRDLTAANYGYTF. The CDR3 DNA reads as TGTGCCAGCAGGGATCTGACAGCCGCTAACTATGGCTACACCTTC.

The J gene is TRBJ1-2, the V gene TRBV7-9; no clear D gene. This CDR3 region has 13 residues. Trimming pared 1 base from V and 5 bases from J, leaving 8 bases between. Germline CDR1 and CDR2: SEHNR and FQNEAQ (reference sequence). The CDR3 sequence is CASSLGGAYGYTF. In DNA form, the CDR3 reads TGTGCCAGCAGCTTAGGAGGAGCGTATGGCTACACCTTC. The full variable domain, rest sourced from reference TRBV7-9 and TRBJ1-2, is DTGVSQNPRHKITKRGQNVTFRCDPISEHNRLYWYRQTLGQGPEFLTYFQNEAQLEKSRLLSDRFSAERPKGSFSTLEIQRTEQGDSAMYLCASSLGGAYGYTFGSGTRLTVV.

This clone was detected a few times. Other DNA sequences within the sample encode an identical CDR3. The CDR3 reads CASSPTGVYGYTF. Here the CDR3 DNA reads TGTGCCAGCAGCCCCACAGGGGTGTATGGCTACACCTTC. The chain uses TRBV6-5 and TRBJ1-2, with 7 bases aligning to TRBD1. Per the germline V gene, CDR1 is MNHEY and CDR2 is SVGAGI. Trimming removed 6 bases from V and 5 bases from J; junction bases left unmatched: 6. The CDR3 has 13 residues.

This clone was detected a few times. The chain has TRBV6-6 and TRBJ2-7; 7 positions match TRBD1. Germline V gene sequence: CDR1 MNHNY, CDR2 SVGAGI (reference sequence). The CDR3 loop spans 15 amino acids. The junction had 12 bases not matched to a gene; V was cut back by 5 bases and J by 5 bases. The CDR3 sequence is CASSARQGPADEQYF. The DNA for the CDR3 is TGTGCCAGCAGTGCGCGACAGGGCCCGGCTGACGAGCAGTACTTC.

The rearrangement links TRBV9 to TRBJ2-2; the match to TRBD2 covers 8 bases. The junction had 7 bases not matched to a gene; V was cut back by 0 bases and J by 6 bases. The CDR3 sequence is 16 residues long. The germline gives CDR1 SGDLS, CDR2 YYNGEE. CDR3 sequence: CASSVAGGRTPGELFF. The CDR3 nucleotides read TGTGCCAGCAGCGTAGCCGGCGGGAGGACCCCCGGGGAGCTGTTTTTT.

This clone showed up just a few times. J is TRBJ2-1 and V is TRBV18; 12 bases agree with TRBD2. The CDR3 covers 16 residues. With 3 bases clipped from V and 4 bases from J, the junction kept 4 bases outside the gene matches. Per germline, CDR1 KGHSH and CDR2 LQKENI. CDR3 sequence reads: CASSPLLAGGYNEQFF. In DNA form, the CDR3 reads TGTGCCAGCTCACCTCTACTAGCGGGAGGTTACAATGAGCAGTTCTTC.

The rearrangement links TRBV25-1 to TRBJ1-1; a possible D gene is TRBD1 (6 bases). Germline CDR1 MGHDK, CDR2 SYGVNS. This CDR3 has 14 residues. Trimming shortened V by 4 bases and J by 7 bases, and 16 bases separated the two germline ends. The CDR3 nucleotides are TGTGCCAGCAGTGTCACCAGGGGCCAAAATGAAGCTTTCTTT. Protein product: CASSVTRGQNEAFF.

CDR3 nucleotides: TGTGCCAGCAGCCCGAAACCCGGGACTAGCCGCAACTACGAGCAGTACTTC. It yields the protein CASSPKPGTSRNYEQYF. The J gene is TRBJ2-7, the V gene TRBV13, with TRBD2 matching 9 bases. V lost 5 bases to trimming and J lost 3 bases; unmatched junction nucleotides: 14. The CDR3 loop spans 17 amino acids. Germline CDR1 reads PRHDT; CDR2 reads FYEKMQ (reference sequence). The entire variable domain, with the rest obtained from reference TRBV13 and TRBJ2-7, is as follows: AAGVIQSPRHLIKEKRETATLKCYPIPRHDTVYWYQQGPGQDPQFLISFYEKMQSDKGSIPDRFSAQQFSDYHSELNMSSLELGDSALYFCASSPKPGTSRNYEQYFGPGTRLTVT.

The V call is TRBV18, the J call TRBJ1-2, with D maybe TRBD1 (5 bases). The CDR3 loop spans 13 amino acids. V was cut by 1 base and J by 7 bases, with 10 bases left in between. The germline V gene encodes CDR1 KGHSH and CDR2 LQKENI. The CDR3 nucleotides are TGTGCCAGCTCACCACGAGTAGGGGTTGGCTACACCTTC. It yields the protein CASSPRVGVGYTF.

The chain recombines TRBV18 with TRBJ2-2, with 9 nucleotides matching TRBD2. Trimming cost V 2 bases and J 7 bases; bases outside gene matches: 2. There are 14 residues in the CDR3. Germline loops: CDR1 KGHSH, CDR2 LQKENI. CDR3 in DNA: TGTGCCAGCTCACCAGGACTAGCGAACGGGGAGCTGTTTTTT. This translates into CASSPGLANGELFF.

This clone was observed a handful of times. V gene TRBV28 combines with J gene TRBJ2-7; D possibly corresponds to TRBD1 (5 bases). Germline-derived CDR1 and CDR2 are MDHEN and SYDVKM. The CDR3 is 12 amino acids. V was cut by 6 bases and J by 5 bases, with 11 bases left in between. The chain's CDR3 is CASSRWGNEQYF. The DNA of the CDR3 is TGTGCCAGCAGCCGTTGGGGCAACGAGCAGTACTTC.

This chain uses TRBV7-9 with TRBJ1-4; 8 positions match TRBD1. Unmatched junction bases numbered 1, after V lost 2 bases and J lost 5 bases. The CDR3 runs 14 residues. CDR1 and CDR2 (germline): SEHNR, FQNEAQ (reference sequence). CDR3 bases: TGTGCCAGCAGCTTAACAGGGGGGAATGAAAAACTGTTTTTT. The encoded protein is CASSLTGGNEKLFF.

This clone has more than one count but fewer than ten. This chain connects TRBV5-1 to TRBJ2-3; unclear D gene. The CDR3 is made up of 13 amino acids. CDR1 SGHRS and CDR2 YFSETQ come from the germline V gene. Trimming removed 0 bases at V and 5 bases at J, with 7 bases between. This CDR3 is CASSLGAQDTQYF. In DNA form, the CDR3 reads TGCGCCAGCAGCTTGGGGGCACAAGATACGCAGTATTTT.